The rows below give T cell receptor beta chains drawn from one sample of a study of lymphopenia after photon versus proton radiotherapy. TCRdb keeps only in-frame clones here, not all; method: immunoSEQ multiplex PCR. The sample records roughly 17,000 clones, around 84% being singletons. This sample comprised peripheral blood, obtained from a patient treated with proton-based radiotherapy. These receptors were taken from a man aged 65-85 years with pancreatic cancer. Both conserved end residues are part of each CDR3. Fields, in order: clone size, J gene, D gene, V gene, CDR3 DNA, CDR3 protein. A D gene is named only where the DNA matches it firmly. The size of a clone is reported for some rows only, either as once, few or many, or as a class for expanded clones.

>.|TRBJ1-2|TRBD1|TRBV5-1
TGCGCCAGCAGCTCGACTGTGGGACAGGTCTATGGCTACACCTTC
CASSSTVGQVYGYTF
>.|TRBJ1-6|.|TRBV27
TGTGCCAGCAGTCTTAGGGTACCGGTCTATAATTCACCCCTCCACTTT
CASSLRVPVYNSPLHF
>.|TRBJ2-7|TRBD1|TRBV6-6
TGTGCCAGCAGTTACAGGACAGGGTCCGTCGAGCAGTACTTC
CASSYRTGSVEQYF
>.|TRBJ1-1|.|TRBV30
TGTGCCTGGGAAAAACAGGGAATGAACACTGAAGCTTTCTTT
CAWEKQGMNTEAFF
>.|TRBJ2-2|.|TRBV11-3
TGTGCCAGCAGCTTAAGAGGGGCAGGGAGTGCCGGGGAGCTGTTTTTT
CASSLRGAGSAGELFF
>.|TRBJ2-7|.|TRBV19
TGTGCCAGTAGTATAGATAACAGCCCAAGGTACTTC
CASSIDNSPRYF
>.|TRBJ2-1|.|TRBV11-2
TGTGCCAGCAGCCTACAGGGTATTGGGAACAATGAGCAGTTCTTC
CASSLQGIGNNEQFF
>.|TRBJ1-4|.|TRBV15
TGTGCCACCAGCAGAGGGGGGGATGTGGAAAAACTGTTTTTT
CATSRGGDVEKLFF
>.|TRBJ2-3|.|TRBV6-1
TGTGCCAGCAGTGAAGGGGAGAGAGATACGCAGTATTTT
CASSEGERDTQYF
>.|TRBJ1-1|.|TRBV5-1
TGCGCCAGCAGTTTAGACAGTCTGAACACTGAAGCTTTCTTT
CASSLDSLNTEAFF
>.|TRBJ1-1|.|TRBV5-1
TGCGCCAGCAGCTTGGCCGGCCAGGGCGACACTGAAGCTTTCTTT
CASSLAGQGDTEAFF
>.|TRBJ2-5|TRBD2|TRBV2
TGTGCCAGTAAGACTAGCGGGGAAAGGGAGACCCAGTACTTC
CASKTSGERETQYF
>.|TRBJ2-3|TRBD2|TRBV6-4
TGTGCCAGCAGTCATACTAGCGGGGAACCAGATACGCAGTATTTT
CASSHTSGEPDTQYF
>.|TRBJ2-3|.|TRBV5-1
TGCGCCAGCAGCAGACCAGGAGACCCTAGCACAGATACGCAGTATTTT
CASSRPGDPSTDTQYF
>.|TRBJ1-1|.|TRBV5-1
TGCGCCAGCAGCCCTCTTTCGGGACCCTGGGGAGCTTTCTTT
CASSPLSGPWGAFF
>.|TRBJ1-1|.|TRBV7-9
TGTGCCAGCATCGAAGTTGGCGCCAGGGACACTGAAGCTTTCTTT
CASIEVGARDTEAFF
>once|TRBJ2-3|.|TRBV6-6
TGTGCCAGCAGTCACGAGGGGGGAATCCCAGATACGCAGTATTTT
CASSHEGGIPDTQYF
>.|TRBJ1-4|TRBD1|TRBV5-4
TGTGCCAGCAGCTCGGGACAGGGGTTTAATGAAAAACTGTTTTTT
CASSSGQGFNEKLFF
>.|TRBJ2-7|.|TRBV5-4
TGTGCCAGCAGCCCGGCGGGACCGGCGTATGGCGAGCAGTACTTC
CASSPAGPAYGEQYF
>.|TRBJ1-2|TRBD1|TRBV5-1
TGCGCCAGCAGCTTGCGGCAGGGGGCATCTGGCTACACCTTC
CASSLRQGASGYTF
>.|TRBJ1-3|.|TRBV4-1
TGCGCCAGCAGCCCGTGGGGGGCTGGAAACACCATATATTTT
CASSPWGAGNTIYF
>.|TRBJ2-1|.|TRBV19
TGTGCCAGTACCTGGCGGTCCTACAATGAGCAGTTCTTC
CASTWRSYNEQFF
>once|TRBJ2-7|TRBD1|TRBV29-1
TGCAGCGTTCGGACAGGGGGCTTTTACGAGCAGTACTTC
CSVRTGGFYEQYF
>.|TRBJ1-1|.|TRBV6-1
TGTGCCAGCAGCCGACAGATGATGAACACTGAAGCTTTCTTT
CASSRQMMNTEAFF
>.|TRBJ1-2|.|TRBV21-1
TGTGCCAGCAAAGGGGCGGGCTACACCTTC
CASKGAGYTF
>.|TRBJ1-2|.|TRBV6-5
TGTGCCAGCAAAGGGACGGCCCGCTACACCTTC
CASKGTARYTF
>.|TRBJ1-2|TRBD1|TRBV29-1
TGCAGCGTTGATAAACAGGGGGCTTTACCGCTCTATGGCTACACCTTC
CSVDKQGALPLYGYTF
>.|TRBJ1-5|TRBD1|TRBV12-5
TGTGCTAGTGGGGACCGGGACAGCCATCAGCCCCAGCATTTT
CASGDRDSHQPQHF
>.|TRBJ1-5|.|TRBV27
TGTGCCAGCAGTGTACAGGGTTGGGGCCAGCCCCAGCATTTT
CASSVQGWGQPQHF
>.|TRBJ2-1|TRBD2|TRBV2
TGTGCCAGCAGTCGGGACGGGGGGAATGAGCAGTTCTTC
CASSRDGGNEQFF
>.|TRBJ1-5|TRBD1|TRBV4-1
TGCGCCAGCAGACAAGACGGACAGGGCTATCAGCCCCAGCATTTT
CASRQDGQGYQPQHF
>.|TRBJ2-2|.|TRBV5-1
TGCGCCAGCAGCCCTCCGGGGGCGGGTAACACCGGGGAGCTGTTTTTT
CASSPPGAGNTGELFF
>.|TRBJ2-1|TRBD1|TRBV2
TGTGCCAGCAGCGCGAAAACGGACAGGAGCTCCTACAATGAGCAGTTCTTC
CASSAKTDRSSYNEQFF
>.|TRBJ1-2|TRBD1|TRBV7-3
TGTGCCAGCAGCTTACGGGGGACAGGGCGCTATGGCTACACCTTC
CASSLRGTGRYGYTF